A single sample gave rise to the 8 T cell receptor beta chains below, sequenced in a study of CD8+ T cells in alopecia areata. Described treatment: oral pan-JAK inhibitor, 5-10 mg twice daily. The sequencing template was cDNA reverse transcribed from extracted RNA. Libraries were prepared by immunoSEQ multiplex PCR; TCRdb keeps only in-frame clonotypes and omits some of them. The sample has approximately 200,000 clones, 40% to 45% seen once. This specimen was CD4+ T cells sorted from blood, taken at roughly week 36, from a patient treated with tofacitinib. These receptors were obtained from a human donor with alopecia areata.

The CDR3 bases are TGCAGCGTTCCTCAAATGGGGGCAATGAACACTGAAGCTTTCTTT. It is translated as CSVPQMGAMNTEAFF. The chain employs TRBV29-1 and TRBJ1-1; tentative D call: TRBD1 (6 bases). The germline V and J ends were trimmed by 5 bases and 0 bases, with 16 bases remaining between them. The CDR3 has 15 amino acids. Germline-derived CDR1 and CDR2 are SQVTM and ANQGSEA.

The CDR3 sequence is CAWKLGDRSTNYGYTF. The CDR3 DNA sequence: TGTGCCTGGAAATTGGGTGACAGGTCCACTAACTATGGCTACACCTTC. This rearrangement joins TRBV30 to TRBJ1-2; D is perhaps TRBD1 (6 bases). Trimming stripped 4 bases from V and 0 bases from J, with 18 bases between. The CDR3 is 16 residues long. Germline V CDR1 and CDR2: GTSNPN, SVGIG (reference sequence).

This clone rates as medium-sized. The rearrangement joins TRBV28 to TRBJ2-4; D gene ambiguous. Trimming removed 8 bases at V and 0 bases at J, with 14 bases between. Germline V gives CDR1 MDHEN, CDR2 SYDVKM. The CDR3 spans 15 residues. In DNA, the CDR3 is TGTGCCAGCGCTACCAGTCGACTAGCCAAAAACATTCAGTACTTC. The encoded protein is CASATSRLAKNIQYF.

The CDR3 DNA reads as TGTGCCAGCAGTGGGGAGTACAATGAGCAGTTCTTC. Amino acids: CASSGEYNEQFF. This chain connects TRBV2 to TRBJ2-1, with a possible D match to TRBD2 (5 bases). The CDR3 consists of 12 residues. The germline V and J ends were trimmed by 4 bases and 4 bases, with 5 bases remaining between them. The germline CDR1 and CDR2 sequences are SNHLY and FYNNEI.

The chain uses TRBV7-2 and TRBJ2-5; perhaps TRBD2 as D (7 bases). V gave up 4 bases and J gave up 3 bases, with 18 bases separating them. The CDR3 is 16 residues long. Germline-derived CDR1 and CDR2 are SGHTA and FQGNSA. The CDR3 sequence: CASSWGRGRGEETQYF. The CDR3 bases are TGTGCCAGCAGCTGGGGGCGCGGGAGAGGAGAAGAGACCCAGTACTTC.

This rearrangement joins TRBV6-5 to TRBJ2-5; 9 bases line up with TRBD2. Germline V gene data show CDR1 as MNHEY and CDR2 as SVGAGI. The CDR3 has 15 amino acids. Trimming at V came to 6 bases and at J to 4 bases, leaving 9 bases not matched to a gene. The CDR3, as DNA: TGTGCCAGCAGGCCGAGCGGGAGGTCAGGAGAGACCCAGTACTTC. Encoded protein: CASRPSGRSGETQYF.

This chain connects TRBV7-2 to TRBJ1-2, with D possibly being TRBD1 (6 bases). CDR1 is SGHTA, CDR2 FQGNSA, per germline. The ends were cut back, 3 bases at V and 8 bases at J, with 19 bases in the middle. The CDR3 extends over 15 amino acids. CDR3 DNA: TGTGCCAGCAGCTTCAACAGGGACGCCGTCGGGGGCTACACCTTC. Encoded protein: CASSFNRDAVGGYTF.

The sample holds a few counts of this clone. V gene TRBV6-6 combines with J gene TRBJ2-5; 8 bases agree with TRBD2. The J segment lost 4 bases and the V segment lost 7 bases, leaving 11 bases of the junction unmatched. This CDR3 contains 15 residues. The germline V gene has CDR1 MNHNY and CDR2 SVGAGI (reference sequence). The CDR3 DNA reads TGTGCCAGCATGACCTTCGGGAGGGAGGGAGAGACCCAGTACTTC. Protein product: CASMTFGREGETQYF.